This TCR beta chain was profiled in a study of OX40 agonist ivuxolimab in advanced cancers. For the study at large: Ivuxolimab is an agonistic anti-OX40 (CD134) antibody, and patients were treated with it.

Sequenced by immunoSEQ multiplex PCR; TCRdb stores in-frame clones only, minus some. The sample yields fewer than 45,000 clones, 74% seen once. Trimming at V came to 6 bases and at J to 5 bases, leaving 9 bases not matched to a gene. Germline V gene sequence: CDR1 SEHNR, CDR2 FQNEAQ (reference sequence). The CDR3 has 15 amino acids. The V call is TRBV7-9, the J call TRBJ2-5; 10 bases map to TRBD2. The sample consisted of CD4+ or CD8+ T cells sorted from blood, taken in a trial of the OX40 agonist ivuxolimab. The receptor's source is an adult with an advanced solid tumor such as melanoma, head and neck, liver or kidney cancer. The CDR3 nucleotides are TGTGCCAGCAGTCCAAGAGCGGGGGGGCATGAGACCCAGTACTTC. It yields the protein CASSPRAGGHETQYF.